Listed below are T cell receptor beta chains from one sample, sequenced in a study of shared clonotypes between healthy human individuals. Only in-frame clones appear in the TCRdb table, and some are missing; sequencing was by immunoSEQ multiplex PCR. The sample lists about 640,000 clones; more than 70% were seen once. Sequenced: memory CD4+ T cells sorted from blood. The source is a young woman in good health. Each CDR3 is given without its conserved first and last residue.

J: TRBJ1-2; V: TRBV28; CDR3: ASSPIPTGGSGYT
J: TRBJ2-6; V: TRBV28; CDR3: ASSTLQGGGANVLT
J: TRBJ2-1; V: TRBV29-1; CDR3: SVVRDRGYNEQF
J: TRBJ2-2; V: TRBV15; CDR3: ATSRGNSRGTGELF
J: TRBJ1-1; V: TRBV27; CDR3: ASSPTHRDEAF
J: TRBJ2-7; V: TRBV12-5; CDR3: ASGLGPGLVGVYEQY
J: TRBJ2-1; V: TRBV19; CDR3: ASSLHSPRYDEQF
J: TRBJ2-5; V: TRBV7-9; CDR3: ASSPPSGQETQY
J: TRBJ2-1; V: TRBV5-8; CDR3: ASRKGQDLYNEQF
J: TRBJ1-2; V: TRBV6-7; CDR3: ASSYYRGRGYGYT